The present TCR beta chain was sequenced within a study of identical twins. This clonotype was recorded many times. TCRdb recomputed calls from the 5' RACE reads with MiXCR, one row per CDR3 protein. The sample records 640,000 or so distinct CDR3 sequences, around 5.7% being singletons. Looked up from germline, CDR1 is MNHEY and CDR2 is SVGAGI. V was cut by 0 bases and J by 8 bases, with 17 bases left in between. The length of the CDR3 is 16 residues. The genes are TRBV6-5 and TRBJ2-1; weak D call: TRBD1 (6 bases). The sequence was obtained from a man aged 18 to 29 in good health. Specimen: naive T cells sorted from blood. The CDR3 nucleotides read TGTGCCAGCAGTTACTCGATGTGGTCCGAGGGGGATGAGCAGTTCTTC. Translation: CASSYSMWSEGDEQFF.